The 7 T cell receptor beta chains presented below share a single source sample, sequenced in a study of CD8+ T cells in alopecia areata. cDNA reverse transcribed from extracted RNA served as the sequencing template. Sequencing used immunoSEQ multiplex PCR; TCRdb keeps in-frame clones, though not all of them. The data show some 180,000 clones, with roughly 50% seen just once and 9.5% to 14% held by the top ten. Treatment noted: oral pan-JAK inhibitor, 5-10 mg twice daily. The sequenced sample was CD8+ T cells sorted from blood, obtained at week 24, from a patient treated with tofacitinib. The receptors here all came from a human donor with alopecia areata.

The chain has TRBV30 and TRBJ1-1, with TRBD1 identical over 11 bases. Germline trimming cut 2 bases from V and 4 bases from J; bases unmatched to any gene: 3. CDR1 and CDR2 from the germline V gene are GTSNPN and SVGIG (reference sequence). CDR3 length: 14 amino acids. Here the CDR3 DNA reads TGTGCCTGGAGTACAGGACAGGGGGCCACTGAAGCTTTCTTT. This encodes CAWSTGQGATEAFF.

V usage is TRBV9 and J usage is TRBJ2-3; no clear D. The CDR3 length is 16 residues. V dropped 0 bases and J dropped 4 bases, with 15 bases sitting between them. The germline CDR1 and CDR2 sequences are SGDLS and YYNGEE. CDR3 loop: CASSVGDSLRPDTQYF. CDR3 nucleotide sequence: TGTGCCAGCAGCGTAGGAGACTCTCTCCGCCCAGATACGCAGTATTTT.

This clone showed up just a few times. The junction shows a germline mismatch at one end, possibly a read error. The V call is TRBV19, the J call TRBJ2-2; D might be TRBD1 (5 bases). Germline values: CDR1 LNHDA, CDR2 SQIVND (reference sequence). This CDR3 is built from 17 residues. DNA of the CDR3: TGTGCCAGTGGTATTCGGGTAGGGGCTTTGCACACCGGGGAGCTGTTTTTT. Protein product: CASGIRVGALHTGELFF.

J is TRBJ1-1 and V is TRBV25-1; no reliable D call. CDR1 MGHDK and CDR2 SYGVNS come from the germline V gene. This CDR3 is built from 15 residues. Deletions cut 4 bases from V and 0 bases from J, with 12 bases between. The CDR3 sequence is CASSGEGFMNTEAFF. Written as DNA, the CDR3 is TGTGCCAGCAGTGGGGAGGGATTTATGAACACTGAAGCTTTCTTT.

The DNA for the CDR3 is TGTGCCAGCAGCCGAAAGGGTCAGGGGAACTATGGCTACACCTTC. Translation: CASSRKGQGNYGYTF. The chain combines TRBV7-2 with TRBJ1-2; tentative D call: TRBD1 (6 bases). Trimming took 5 bases from V and 2 from J, leaving 15 bases between them. Per germline, CDR1 SGHTA and CDR2 FQGNSA. There are 15 residues in the CDR3.

This clone has a single count. The chain joins TRBV13 to TRBJ2-3; possible D gene TRBD2, 6 bases. This CDR3 contains 16 residues. Germline CDR1 and CDR2: PRHDT and FYEKMQ (reference sequence). Between the trimmed V and J ends, which lost 4 bases and 0 bases, there was a span of 14 bases. This chain's CDR3 is CASSSRTTTSTDTQYF. In nucleotides, the CDR3 is TGTGCCAGCAGCTCGCGGACTACCACTAGCACAGATACGCAGTATTTT.

The rearrangement links TRBV30 to TRBJ2-7, with unresolved D. V gave up 5 bases and J gave up 3 bases, with 11 bases separating them. Germline V gene lookup returns CDR1 GTSNPN and CDR2 SVGIG (reference sequence). CDR3 length: 12 residues. The CDR3 sequence: CAWGPNDYEQYF. The CDR3 DNA is TGTGCCTGGGGGCCGAATGACTACGAGCAGTACTTC. Together with reference TRBV30 and TRBJ2-7, the CDR3 gives the full variable domain: SQTIHQWPATLVQPVGSPLSLECTVEGTSNPNLYWYRQAAGRGLQLLFYSVGIGQISSEVPQNLSASRPQDRQFILSSKKLLLSDSGFYLCAWGPNDYEQYFGPGTRLTVT.